A single sample gave rise to the 21 T cell receptor beta chains below, sequenced in a study of blood T cell repertoires in COVID-19 (dated by TCRdb to about 2020). Preparation of the library involved the immunoSEQ multiplex PCR assay. Drawn from immuneACCESS, this table holds only the in-frame rearrangements with V and J called that TCRdb kept. Clones are partly lost; checked studies trace under half to an unresolved V gene and leave the rest unexplained. A total of more than 250,000 clones appear in this sample, approximately 82% of them only once. The ten largest clones take up 1.2% of the sample. Sequences were obtained from peripheral blood. These receptors were obtained from a woman aged 45-65 years with acute or convalescent COVID-19.

The chain combines TRBV7-8 with TRBJ1-4; D is unresolved. Trimming shortened V by 5 bases and J by 4 bases, and 8 bases separated the two germline ends. Germline assignment: CDR1 SGHVS and CDR2 FQNEAQ. The CDR3 is made up of 13 amino acids. This CDR3 reads CASSRALNEKLFF. DNA for the CDR3: TGTGCCAGCAGCCGGGCCCTTAATGAAAAACTGTTTTTT.

This clone was seen a few times. The gene calls are TRBV19 and TRBJ1-5; TRBD1 matches at 7 bases. V lost 9 bases to trimming and J lost 3 bases; unmatched junction nucleotides: 11. Germline V lookup: CDR1 LNHDA, CDR2 SQIVND (reference sequence). The CDR3 contains 15 residues. Written as DNA, the CDR3 is TGTGCCAGCAACTTCGGGACAGACTACAATCAGCCCCAGCATTTT. It yields the protein CASNFGTDYNQPQHF.

V is TRBV7-8 and J is TRBJ2-1; the match to TRBD2 covers 7 bases. The CDR3 length is 15 residues. Germline assignment: CDR1 SGHVS and CDR2 FQNEAQ. Germline trimming cut 5 bases from V and 7 bases from J; bases unmatched to any gene: 11. CDR3 residues: CASSPRWEGGNEQFF. CDR3 sequence (DNA): TGTGCCAGCAGCCCCAGGTGGGAGGGTGGTAATGAGCAGTTCTTC.

Comments on this clone: The sample carries other DNA sequences with the same CDR3. The chain employs TRBV29-1 and TRBJ1-1; unclear D gene. V dropped 4 bases and J dropped 4 bases, with 4 bases sitting between them. Germline V lookup: CDR1 SQVTM, CDR2 ANQGSEA. This CDR3 has 10 amino acids. As DNA, the CDR3 is TGCAGCGTTGGGCTCACTGAAGCTTTCTTT. Protein: CSVGLTEAFF.

This clone was counted a few times. The chain is built from TRBV11-2 and TRBJ2-7; 8 positions match TRBD1. V shed 1 base and J 0 bases; nucleotides not matched to a gene: 8. The CDR3 loop spans 17 amino acids. Germline values: CDR1 SGHAT, CDR2 FQNNGV. CDR3 amino acids: CASSLAETGAHSYEQYF. CDR3 nucleotide sequence: TGTGCCAGCAGCTTAGCCGAGACAGGGGCCCACTCCTACGAGCAGTACTTC.

The V gene is TRBV6-5, the J gene TRBJ2-1, with D maybe TRBD1 (6 bases). The CDR3 is 13 amino acids. The germline V gene has CDR1 MNHEY and CDR2 SVGAGI. Between the trimmed V and J ends, which lost 9 bases and 3 bases, there was a span of 12 bases. CDR3: CASGPGDYNEQFF. The CDR3 nucleotides read TGTGCCAGTGGACCAGGGGACTACAATGAGCAGTTCTTC.

The J gene is TRBJ1-2, the V gene TRBV5-1; 7 bases are a match to TRBD1. V lost 0 bases to trimming and J lost 8 bases; unmatched junction nucleotides: 4. Per the germline V gene, CDR1 is SGHRS and CDR2 is YFSETQ. The CDR3 spans 13 residues. The CDR3 DNA reads as TGCGCCAGCAGCTTGGAGGGGGCGAAGGGCTACACCTTC. The encoded protein is CASSLEGAKGYTF.

The genes are TRBV30 and TRBJ2-5; perhaps TRBD1 as D (5 bases). In germline, CDR1 is GTSNPN, CDR2 SVGIG (reference sequence). The CDR3 consists of 15 residues. V was cut by 4 bases and J by 5 bases, with 20 bases left in between. Written as DNA, the CDR3 is TGTGCCTGGAATCAACTTACCAGGGAAGGGGAGACCCAGTACTTC. Protein sequence: CAWNQLTREGETQYF.

V is TRBV19 and J is TRBJ2-3; 7 bases line up with TRBD1. V lost 2 bases to trimming and J lost 5 bases; unmatched junction nucleotides: 1. The germline V gene encodes CDR1 LNHDA and CDR2 SQIVND (reference sequence). This CDR3 region has 13 residues. As DNA, the CDR3 is TGTGCCAGTAGTATATCAGGGGGAGATACGCAGTATTTT. Translated, it gives CASSISGGDTQYF.

The J gene is TRBJ2-1, the V gene TRBV7-3, with 9 positions matching TRBD2. V was clipped by 5 bases and J by 2 bases; unmatched bases: 4. The CDR3 loop spans 15 amino acids. Germline-derived CDR1 and CDR2 are SGHTA and FQGTGA. The CDR3 DNA is TGTGCCAGCAGCCCGACTAGCGGAACCTACAATGAGCAGTTCTTC. Amino acids: CASSPTSGTYNEQFF.

This clone was detected once. The sample carries other DNA sequences with the same CDR3. The chain recombines TRBV30 with TRBJ1-1; 8 positions agree with TRBD1. The J segment lost 3 bases and the V segment lost 1 base, leaving 1 base of the junction unmatched. Germline V CDR1 and CDR2: GTSNPN, SVGIG (reference sequence). The CDR3 is 13 residues long. In DNA, the CDR3 is TGTGCCTGGAGTGACAGGGGGGACACTGAAGCTTTCTTT. Its protein is CAWSDRGDTEAFF.

The chain carries TRBV6-5 and TRBJ2-7; 7 bases fit TRBD1. The CDR3 sequence is 14 residues long. Germline-derived CDR1 and CDR2 are MNHEY and SVGAGI. V lost 4 bases and J lost 2; bases outside the gene matches: 5. CDR3 sequence: CASSLDRATYEQYF. The CDR3 bases are TGTGCCAGCAGTTTAGACAGGGCGACCTACGAGCAGTACTTC.

The rearrangement joins TRBV19 to TRBJ1-2, with D possibly being TRBD1 (5 bases). Trimming left V 5 bases short and J 4 bases short, with 14 bases between. The V gene's germline CDR1 is LNHDA and CDR2 SQIVND (reference sequence). CDR3 size: 14 residues. CDR3 region: CASSAGQLSYGYTF. Here the CDR3 DNA reads TGTGCCAGTAGTGCGGGGCAACTATCCTATGGCTACACCTTC.

This chain links TRBV7-2 with TRBJ2-1; perhaps TRBD1 as D (6 bases). V gave up 5 bases and J gave up 5 bases, with 13 bases separating them. The CDR3 has 14 amino acids. Germline CDR1 reads SGHTA; CDR2 reads FQGNSA. CDR3 in amino acids: CASSRRDKNNEQFF. The CDR3 DNA reads as TGTGCCAGCAGCCGCCGGGACAAGAACAATGAGCAGTTCTTC.

A note on this clone: Other DNA sequences from this sample encode an identical CDR3 as well. V gene TRBV9 combines with J gene TRBJ1-2; TRBD1 agrees at 7 bases. Per the germline V gene, CDR1 is SGDLS and CDR2 is YYNGEE. V was clipped by 3 bases and J by 0 bases; unmatched bases: 5. The CDR3 extends over 15 amino acids. DNA of the CDR3: TGTGCCAGCAGCGCACAGACAGGGACTAACTATGGCTACACCTTC. Translated: CASSAQTGTNYGYTF.

This clone appeared once. The chain combines TRBV4-1 with TRBJ1-5; 7 nucleotides match TRBD1. V lost 1 base and J lost 3; bases outside the gene matches: 6. CDR1 and CDR2 (germline): MGHRA, YSYEKL. The CDR3 runs 16 residues. Here the CDR3 DNA reads TGCGCCAGCAGCCAAGTTGCAGGGGGGTACAATCAGCCCCAGCATTTT. It codes for CASSQVAGGYNQPQHF.

This clone turned up a few times. The rearrangement uses TRBV2 and TRBJ2-2, with D possibly TRBD2 on 5 matching bases. Trimming took off 11 bases at V and 4 bases at J, with 14 bases between the two ends. The CDR3 contains 13 residues. Per germline, CDR1 SNHLY and CDR2 FYNNEI. The CDR3 DNA is TGTGCCGGCCTTCTAGCCGGCACCGGGGAGCTGTTTTTT. It translates to CAGLLAGTGELFF.

The chain combines TRBV7-9 with TRBJ1-4; TRBD1 agrees at 7 bases. The V gene's germline CDR1 is SEHNR and CDR2 FQNEAQ (reference sequence). This CDR3 has 13 amino acids. Trimming removed 6 bases from V and 5 bases from J; junction bases left unmatched: 3. The CDR3 DNA reads TGTGCCAGCAGAGGGGGCGGGAATGAAAAACTGTTTTTT. It translates to CASRGGGNEKLFF.

This chain links TRBV2 with TRBJ2-3, with 9 bases lining up with TRBD2. The V and J ends lost 4 bases and 4 bases, in that order; junction bases with no gene match: 6. Germline assignment: CDR1 SNHLY and CDR2 FYNNEI. The CDR3 is 15 amino acids. Here the CDR3 DNA reads TGTGCCAGCAGTGCACTAGCGGGTCTACCAGATACGCAGTATTTT. It is translated as CASSALAGLPDTQYF.

The chain couples TRBV5-1 to TRBJ2-5; possible D gene TRBD1, 5 bases. The V and J ends lost 0 bases and 5 bases respectively, with 8 bases between them. The CDR3 is made up of 13 amino acids. CDR1 is SGHRS, CDR2 YFSETQ, per germline. CDR3 coding DNA: TGCGCCAGCAGCTTGGTCCCAGGGGAGACCCAGTACTTC. Translating it yields CASSLVPGETQYF.

The chain joins TRBV30 to TRBJ2-5; a possible D gene is TRBD2 (6 bases). Per germline, CDR1 GTSNPN and CDR2 SVGIG (reference sequence). V was clipped by 4 bases and J by 1 base, with 16 bases between them. There are 15 residues in the CDR3. CDR3 sequence (DNA): TGTGCCTGGACCCCGACTAGGGGACTCCAAGAGACCCAGTACTTC. Protein: CAWTPTRGLQETQYF.